This T cell receptor beta chain appears in the sequencing data of a study of blood T cell repertoires in COVID-19. Study context: The United States, Italy and Spain provided the acute and convalescent COVID-19 samples. PBMCs, B-cell-depleted T cells, or T cells provided the cDNA or gDNA that made up the material.

Original data processing: Amplification from reference gene primers served as the basis for estimated nucleated cell counts. Libraries were prepared by immunoSEQ multiplex PCR; TCRdb keeps only in-frame clonotypes and omits some of them. The V and J calls and clone size were taken over from that table, and D and trimming were inferred from the DNA. Of 95,000 to 120,000 clones in the sample, around 83% were seen once. CDR1 LNHNV and CDR2 YYDKDF come from the germline V gene (reference sequence). The germline V and J ends were trimmed by 5 bases and 1 base, with 8 bases remaining between them. This CDR3 region has 13 residues. Seattle patient enrollment occurred during active infection, with longitudinal follow-up thereafter.

Sequencing input: peripheral blood. The sequence was collected from a woman aged 60-70 years with COVID-19, enrolled during active disease. V usage is TRBV15 and J usage is TRBJ1-1, with D maybe TRBD1 (5 bases). This CDR3 reads CATSPDRNTEAFF. The CDR3 DNA is TGTGCCACCAGCCCCGACAGGAACACTGAAGCTTTCTTT.